This entry lists 8 T cell receptor beta chains sequenced from one sample in a study of blood T cells in healthy people across ages. Through a sample-barcoded 5' primer and a J-beta primer mix, a second PCR was run for roughly 6 to 11 cycles. MiXCR was run by TCRdb on the 5' RACE reads, yielding one entry per CDR3 protein. The data contain 900,000 to 950,000 distinct CDR3 sequences, 25% to 35% of them singletons. The same sample was also used in a study of T cells of mothers and their children.

Sequences were obtained from blood. These receptors all stem from a middle-aged woman in good health.

This chain connects TRBV10-3 to TRBJ1-5; maybe TRBD1 (5 bases). The germline V gene encodes CDR1 ENHRY and CDR2 SYGVKD. Trimming pared 0 bases from V and 4 bases from J, leaving 7 bases between. The CDR3 totals 14 residues. The CDR3 spells CAISESGVNQPQHF. The CDR3 DNA sequence: TGTGCCATCAGTGAGTCAGGGGTTAATCAGCCCCAGCATTTT.

V and J are TRBV7-2 and TRBJ2-7; no definite D call. The CDR3 has 12 residues. The V gene's germline CDR1 is SGHTA and CDR2 FQGNSA. V lost 6 bases, J lost 9 bases, and 15 bases lay in between. As DNA, the CDR3 is TGTGCCAGCAGTCGAGAGCTAGGTGGGCAGTACTTC. It yields the protein CASSRELGGQYF.

Note on this clonotype: This may be a read error: a much more frequent sequence differs by one nucleotide. This is likely a read error, given that the CDR3 carries no conserved phenylalanine or tryptophan at its end. The chain carries TRBV7-8 and TRBJ2-5, with 7 bases fitting TRBD1. V shed 6 bases, J shed 5 bases, and the junction held 9 bases outside the gene matches. Germline CDR1 is SGHVS and CDR2 is FQNEAQ. There are 14 residues in the CDR3. The CDR3, as DNA: TGTGCCAGCAGTACTCAGGGGGTGCGCGAGACCCAGTACGTC. Translation: CASSTQGVRETQYV.

This clonotype occurred a few times. The chain uses TRBV4-2 and TRBJ2-1; no clear D gene. The CDR3 has 16 amino acids. CDR1 and CDR2 from the germline V gene are LGHNA and YNFKEQ. V lost 0 bases to trimming and J lost 0 bases, with 9 bases between them. CDR3 sequence (DNA): TGTGCCAGCAGCCAAGATCATTTCAGCTCCTACAATGAGCAGTTCTTC. Its protein is CASSQDHFSSYNEQFF.

The rearrangement links TRBV12-3 or TRBV12-4 to TRBJ1-4; D is undetermined. The CDR3 is 14 amino acids. V shed 7 bases and J shed 0 bases, with 9 bases lying between them. CDR3 nucleotide sequence: TGTGCCAGCACCCACCCTGCAACTAATGAAAAACTGTTTTTT. Translating it yields CASTHPATNEKLFF.

This clonotype was recorded once. The CDR3 sequence is CASTPFGGRAYNEQFF. Written as DNA, the CDR3 is TGTGCCAGCACCCCCTTTGGGGGGAGGGCCTACAATGAGCAGTTCTTC. The chain couples TRBV6-6 to TRBJ2-1, with 7 bases matching TRBD2. There are 16 residues in the CDR3. The germline V gene encodes CDR1 MNHNY and CDR2 SVGAGI (reference sequence). V dropped 7 bases and J dropped 2; count of bases not matched to a gene: 11.

This clonotype was seen a handful of times. The chain recombines TRBV4-3 with TRBJ1-1, with D maybe TRBD1 (6 bases). V gave up 4 bases and J gave up 1 base, with 13 bases separating them. The length of the CDR3 is 15 residues. Per the germline V gene, CDR1 is LGHNA and CDR2 is YSLEER. The DNA of the CDR3 is TGCGCCAGCAGCCTTACAGACAGGAGGAACACTGAAGCTTTCTTT. Protein product: CASSLTDRRNTEAFF.

About this clonotype itself: One junction end does not reproduce the germline sequence, and a read error may be involved. This chain connects TRBV7-3 to TRBJ2-5; TRBD2 might be the D (5 bases). The CDR3 contains 13 residues. The germline gives CDR1 SGHTA, CDR2 FQGTGA. The CDR3 region is CASSLERQGTQYF. The CDR3 DNA sequence: TGTGCCAGCAGCTTGGAGCGGCAAGGGACCCAGTACTTC.